Listed here is a single T cell receptor beta chain. This specimen belongs to a study of blood T cell repertoires in COVID-19. Assay: immunoSEQ multiplex PCR; the TCRdb copy retains only in-frame clones and omits some. The table lists 40,000 to 50,000 clones, around 90% of them singletons. The clonotype originates from a man aged 50 to 59 with active COVID-19. Sequenced: peripheral blood.

This chain's CDR3 is CASSAYRGRDYGYTF. CDR3 coding DNA: TGTGCCAGCAGCGCCTACAGGGGGCGTGACTATGGCTACACCTTC. The chain is built from TRBV9 and TRBJ1-2, with 9 nucleotides matching TRBD1. The CDR3 is 15 amino acids. Trimming took 3 bases from V and 3 from J; bases not matched to a gene: 6. Germline V gene data show CDR1 as SGDLS and CDR2 as YYNGEE.